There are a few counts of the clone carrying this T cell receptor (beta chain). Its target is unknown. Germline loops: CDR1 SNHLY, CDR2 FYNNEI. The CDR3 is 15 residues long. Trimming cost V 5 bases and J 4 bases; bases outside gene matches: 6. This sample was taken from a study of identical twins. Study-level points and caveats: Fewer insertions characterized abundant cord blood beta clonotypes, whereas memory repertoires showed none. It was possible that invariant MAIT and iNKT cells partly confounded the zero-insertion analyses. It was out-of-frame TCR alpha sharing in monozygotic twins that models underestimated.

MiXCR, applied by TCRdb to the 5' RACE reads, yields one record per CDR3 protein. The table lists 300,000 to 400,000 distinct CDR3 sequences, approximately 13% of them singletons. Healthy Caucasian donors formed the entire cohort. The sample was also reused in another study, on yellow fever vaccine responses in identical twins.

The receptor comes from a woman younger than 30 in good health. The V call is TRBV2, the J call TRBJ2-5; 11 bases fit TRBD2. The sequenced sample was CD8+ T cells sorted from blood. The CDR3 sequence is CASSPGLAVPETQYF. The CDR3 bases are TGTGCCAGCAGTCCGGGACTAGCGGTCCCAGAGACCCAGTACTTC.